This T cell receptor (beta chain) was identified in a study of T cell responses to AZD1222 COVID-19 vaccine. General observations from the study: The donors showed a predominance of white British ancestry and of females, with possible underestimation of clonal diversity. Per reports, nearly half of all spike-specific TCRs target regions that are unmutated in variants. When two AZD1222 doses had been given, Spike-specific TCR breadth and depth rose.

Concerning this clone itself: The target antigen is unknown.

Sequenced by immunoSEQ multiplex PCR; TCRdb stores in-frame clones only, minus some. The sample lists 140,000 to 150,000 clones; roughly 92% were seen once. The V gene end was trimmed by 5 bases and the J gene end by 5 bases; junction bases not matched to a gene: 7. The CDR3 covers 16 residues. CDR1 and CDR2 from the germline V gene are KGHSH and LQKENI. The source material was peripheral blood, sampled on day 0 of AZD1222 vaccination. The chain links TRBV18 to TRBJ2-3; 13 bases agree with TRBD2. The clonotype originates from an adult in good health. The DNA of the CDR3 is TGTGCCAGCTCAACCACTAGCGGGAGGGCCGGAGATACGCAGTATTTT. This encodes CASSTTSGRAGDTQYF.